This T cell receptor beta chain comes out of a study of CD8+ T cells in alopecia areata. Treatment noted: oral pan-JAK inhibitor, 5-10 mg twice daily. The CDR3 spans 14 residues. The germline V and J ends were trimmed by 7 bases and 3 bases, with 15 bases remaining between them. Germline V gene lookup returns CDR1 SQVTM and CDR2 ANQGSEA. Sequencing used cDNA as its template, made by extracting RNA and reverse transcribing it. Using immunoSEQ multiplex PCR, the repertoire was profiled, and TCRdb retains in-frame clones only, with some absent. The profile shows about 64,000 clones, around 45% of them singletons.

Sequencing was performed on CD8+ T cells sorted from blood, taken around week 36, from a patient treated with tofacitinib. The V and J genes are TRBV29-1 and TRBJ2-2; a possible D gene is TRBD2 (5 bases). This sequence was found in a human donor with alopecia areata. CDR3 residues: CSAAGQEDTGELFF. CDR3 nucleotide sequence: TGCAGCGCCGCCGGGCAGGAGGACACCGGGGAGCTGTTTTTT.